This T cell receptor (beta chain) comes out of a study of post-analysis software for immune sequencing data. Study details: Multiple sclerosis in the patients followed relapsing-remitting, secondary progressive and progressive-relapsing courses.

Findings of the study overall: Controls had lower frequencies than patients of four or five TRBV segments, which included TRBV5-6, TRBV5-1 and TRBV20-1. Significantly decreased normalized Chao1 diversity was recorded for multiple sclerosis patients relative to controls. Under F measure analysis, samples from one preparation batch co-clustered strongly.

With 2 bases removed from V and 6 bases from J, the gap between germline ends came to 8 bases. The CDR3 has 13 amino acids. CDR1 is WSHSY, CDR2 SAAADI, per germline. This clonotype was detected a few times. Its antigen is as yet unknown. cDNA libraries for TCR beta contained unique molecular identifiers. T cells numbering about 0.85 to 11 million gave rise to roughly 0.5 million cDNA molecules. TCRdb recomputed calls from the PCR reads with MiXCR, one row per CDR3 protein. The table has roughly 200,000 distinct CDR3 sequences, 29% seen once; the top ten hold approximately 3.6%. Sequenced sample: blood. This TCR was recovered from a girl aged 2-17 years with multiple sclerosis. The genes are TRBV10-2 and TRBJ1-5; D ambiguous. The CDR3 sequence: CASSETLGQPQHF. CDR3 nucleotide sequence: TGCGCCAGCAGTGAGACCTTGGGTCAGCCCCAGCATTTT.